This T cell receptor (beta chain) was captured in a study of OX40 agonist ivuxolimab in advanced cancers. Sequenced by immunoSEQ multiplex PCR; TCRdb stores in-frame clones only, minus some. The sample gives approximately 91,000 clones, 80% to 90% of which show up once; under 2% is in the top ten. Germline CDR1 SNHLY, CDR2 FYNNEI. CDR3 size: 13 residues. V shed 2 bases and J shed 4 bases, with 8 bases lying between them. This chain links TRBV2 with TRBJ1-1; D remains unclear. This TCR was sampled from an adult with an advanced solid tumor such as melanoma, head and neck, liver or kidney cancer. The sample was CD4+ or CD8+ T cells sorted from blood, taken in a trial of the OX40 agonist ivuxolimab. CDR3 sequence (DNA): TGTGCCAGCAGTGAACGGCGGGGCACTGAAGCTTTCTTT. It specifies CASSERRGTEAFF. Drawing the rest from reference TRBV2 and TRBJ1-1, the complete variable domain is EPEVTQTPSHQVTQMGQEVILRCVPISNHLYFYWYRQILGQKVEFLVSFYNNEISEKSEIFDDQFSVERPDGSNFTLKIRSTKLEDSAMYFCASSERRGTEAFFGQGTRLTVV.